Listed here are 29 T cell receptor beta chains from one sample, sequenced in a study of cytomegalovirus exposure and HLA in healthy donors. Vbeta (60) and Jbeta (13) primers were used in the PCR. Clones were read by immunoSEQ multiplex PCR, and TCRdb kept only the in-frame ones, dropping some. The sample shows about 77,000 clones, roughly 74% of them seen only once. Sequencing was carried out using PBMCs. These receptors were collected from a man in his forties or fifties in good health and CMV-seronegative.

V and J are TRBV10-1 and TRBJ2-3, with 11 bases matching TRBD2. This CDR3 spans 16 amino acids. Germline V gene data show CDR1 as WNHNN and CDR2 as SYGVQD (reference sequence). Unmatched junction bases numbered 3, after V lost 0 bases and J lost 4 bases. CDR3: CASSESSGGASDTQYF. Written as DNA, the CDR3 is TGCGCCAGCAGTGAGTCTAGCGGGGGGGCGTCAGATACGCAGTATTTT.

V and J are TRBV6-5 and TRBJ2-6; no definite D call. Germline V gene data show CDR1 as MNHEY and CDR2 as SVGAGI. The CDR3 is 12 amino acids. V lost 6 bases, J lost 5 bases, and 5 bases lay in between. The CDR3, as DNA: TGTGCCAGCAGGTATAGGGCCAACGTCCTGACTTTC. Amino acids: CASRYRANVLTF.

This clone is a singleton in its sample. The V and J genes are TRBV11-2 and TRBJ1-3; D possibly corresponds to TRBD1 (5 bases). Deletions cut 5 bases from V and 2 bases from J, with 10 bases between. The germline gives CDR1 SGHAT, CDR2 FQNNGV. The CDR3 has 14 residues. The CDR3 DNA reads TGTGCCAGCAGCCCAGGGACTGCTGGAAACACCATATATTTT. Residues: CASSPGTAGNTIYF.

Turning to this clone: The junction and the germline gene differ at one end; a read error may be behind it. The CDR3 sequence is CSSRIRNEKLFF. The CDR3 region has the DNA TGTTCCAGCAGGATCAGAAATGAAAAACTGTTTTTT. This sequence joins TRBV7-9 and TRBJ1-4; D is uncertain. The length of the CDR3 is 12 residues. Germline V gene sequence: CDR1 SEHNR, CDR2 FQNEAQ (reference sequence).

The chain uses TRBV19 and TRBJ1-1; D unresolved. CDR3 size: 13 residues. Trimming took off 2 bases at V and 1 base at J, with 5 bases between the two ends. Germline CDR1 and CDR2: LNHDA and SQIVND (reference sequence). The CDR3 sequence is CASSIFRNTEAFF. The DNA of the CDR3 is TGTGCCAGTAGTATATTCAGGAACACTGAAGCTTTCTTT.

The J gene is TRBJ2-5, the V gene TRBV4-1; TRBD1 might be the D (5 bases). The J call is in doubt because the DNA end fits TRBJ2-7 better. Germline assignment: CDR1 MGHRA and CDR2 YSYEKL. CDR3 length equals 15 residues. The CDR3 loop is CASSQVLQVSYEQYF. Written as DNA, the CDR3 is TGCGCCAGCAGCCAAGTCTTACAGGTCTCCTACGAGCAGTACTTC.

The chain is built from TRBV4-1 and TRBJ1-5, with D possibly TRBD1 on 5 matching bases. Germline V gene data show CDR1 as MGHRA and CDR2 as YSYEKL. The CDR3 is 15 amino acids. Trimming took 0 bases from V and 6 from J, leaving 12 bases between them. The CDR3 here is CASSQDHRTFQPQHF. The CDR3 DNA sequence: TGCGCCAGCAGCCAAGATCATCGGACATTTCAGCCCCAGCATTTT.

As DNA, the CDR3 is TGCGCCAGCAGCCCCCGGCCGGGACAGGGGGCGGGGGAGACCCAGTACTTC. Its translation: CASSPRPGQGAGETQYF. This chain uses TRBV5-1 with TRBJ2-5; 12 positions match TRBD1. With V trimmed by 4 bases and J by 5 bases, 12 bases remained unmatched. There are 17 residues in the CDR3. Germline V gives CDR1 SGHRS, CDR2 YFSETQ.

The table lists this clone with a few counts. The rearrangement links TRBV20-1 to TRBJ1-2; a weak D match, TRBD1 (5 bases). CDR3 length equals 11 residues. The V gene's germline CDR1 is DFQATT and CDR2 SNEGSKA (reference sequence). Trimming removed 3 bases from V and 7 bases from J, with 9 bases in between. CDR3 in amino acids: CSARAGLGYTF. The CDR3 DNA follows: TGCAGTGCTAGGGCAGGGCTTGGCTACACCTTC.

The rearrangement links TRBV18 to TRBJ1-1; D unclear. The CDR3 runs 14 residues. V was shortened by 0 bases and J by 3 bases, with 8 bases between the two germline ends. Germline assignment: CDR1 KGHSH and CDR2 LQKENI. CDR3 in amino acids: CASSPPATYTEAFF. CDR3 DNA sequence: TGTGCCAGCTCACCACCGGCGACTTACACTGAAGCTTTCTTT. Looking up the rest from reference TRBV18 and TRBJ1-1 gives the full variable domain: NAGVMQNPRHLVRRRGQEARLRCSPMKGHSHVYWYRQLPEEGLKFMVYLQKENIIDESGMPKERFSAEFPKEGPSILRIQQVVRGDSAAYFCASSPPATYTEAFFGQGTRLTVV.

The rearrangement links TRBV6-5 to TRBJ1-2, with 7 nucleotides matching TRBD1. Looked up from germline, CDR1 is MNHEY and CDR2 is SVGAGI. The V and J ends lost 6 bases and 0 bases, in that order; junction bases with no gene match: 7. This CDR3 has 15 amino acids. The CDR3 DNA follows: TGTGCCAGCAGCTTCGACAGGGAAGCTAACTATGGCTACACCTTC. This translates into CASSFDREANYGYTF.

The CDR3 nucleotides are TGTGCCAGTAGCCGAACAGGGATCGGCTACGAGCAGTACTTC. It specifies CASSRTGIGYEQYF. The chain recombines TRBV19 with TRBJ2-7; maybe TRBD1 (6 bases). The ends were cut back, 6 bases at V and 3 bases at J, with 15 bases in the middle. Germline CDR1 is LNHDA and CDR2 is SQIVND (reference sequence). This CDR3 contains 14 residues. The full variable domain, rest sourced from reference TRBV19 and TRBJ2-7, is DGGITQSPKYLFRKEGQNVTLSCEQNLNHDAMYWYRQDPGQGLRLIYYSQIVNDFQKGDIAEGYSVSREKKESFPLTVTSAQKNPTAFYLCASSRTGIGYEQYFGPGTRLTVT.

CDR3 nucleotides: TGTGCCAGCAGTTTATCCGGGGAAGAACCCCTCCACTTT. This translates into CASSLSGEEPLHF. The chain combines TRBV27 with TRBJ1-6; no firm D call. The CDR3 spans 13 residues. The germline CDR1 and CDR2 sequences are MNHEY and SMNVEV (reference sequence). Trimming shortened V by 0 bases and J by 12 bases, and 9 bases separated the two germline ends.

V gene TRBV5-1 combines with J gene TRBJ2-4; 8 bases are a match to TRBD1. The CDR3 covers 14 residues. The ends lost 4 bases at V and 8 bases at J; junction bases unmatched: 8. Germline CDR1 reads SGHRS; CDR2 reads YFSETQ. CDR3 nucleotide sequence: TGCGCCAGCAGCAGCCAGGGGGCGTTCGACATTCAGTACTTC. Translated: CASSSQGAFDIQYF. Looking up the rest from reference TRBV5-1 and TRBJ2-4 gives the full variable domain: KAGVTQTPRYLIKTRGQQVTLSCSPISGHRSVSWYQQTPGQGLQFLFEYFSETQRNKGNFPGRFSGRQFSNSRSEMNVSTLELGDSALYLCASSSQGAFDIQYFGAGTRLSVL.

The chain recombines TRBV9 with TRBJ2-3; D perhaps matches TRBD2 (6 bases). Germline V gives CDR1 SGDLS, CDR2 YYNGEE. CDR3 length: 16 amino acids. Trimming cost V 0 bases and J 0 bases, with 11 bases left between them. DNA for the CDR3: TGTGCCAGCAGCGTAGGGGCGGGGAAAAGCACAGATACGCAGTATTTT. Residues: CASSVGAGKSTDTQYF.

V usage is TRBV9 and J usage is TRBJ2-3, with 8 positions matching TRBD2. CDR1 is SGDLS and CDR2 is YYNGEE in the germline V gene. The CDR3 runs 15 residues. V gave up 0 bases and J gave up 4 bases; unmatched junction bases: 4. CDR3 protein: CASSVGGLASDTQYF. As DNA, the CDR3 is TGTGCCAGCAGCGTAGGTGGACTAGCTTCAGATACGCAGTATTTT.

The rearrangement joins TRBV5-5 to TRBJ1-3, with D tentatively TRBD1 (6 bases). V lost 0 bases, J lost 3 bases, and 13 bases lay in between. CDR1 is SGHKS and CDR2 is YYEKEE in the germline V gene (reference sequence). CDR3 length equals 16 residues. CDR3 nucleotides: TGTGCCAGCAGCTTGGCCTGGGGGCTAAATGGAAACACCATATATTTT. Translating it yields CASSLAWGLNGNTIYF.

The chain carries TRBV19 and TRBJ1-1, with a weak D call TRBD1 (5 bases). The germline gives CDR1 LNHDA, CDR2 SQIVND (reference sequence). This CDR3 spans 14 amino acids. V was pared by 6 bases and J by 0 bases, with 11 bases between. DNA for the CDR3: TGTGCCAGTAGCGCCAGGGATATGAACACTGAAGCTTTCTTT. Translation: CASSARDMNTEAFF.

The chain employs TRBV7-2 and TRBJ1-1; 8 positions agree with TRBD1. Germline values: CDR1 SGHTA, CDR2 FQGNSA. V lost 3 bases to trimming and J lost 5 bases; unmatched junction nucleotides: 8. This CDR3 contains 15 residues. CDR3 nucleotides: TGTGCCAGCAGCTTGTATTCGACAGGGGCTACTGAAGCTTTCTTT. Its protein product is CASSLYSTGATEAFF. Looking up the rest from reference TRBV7-2 and TRBJ1-1 gives the full variable domain: GAGVSQSPSNKVTEKGKDVELRCDPISGHTALYWYRQSLGQGLEFLIYFQGNSAPDKSGLPSDRFSAERTGGSVSTLTIQRTQQEDSAVYLCASSLYSTGATEAFFGQGTRLTVV.

This rearrangement joins TRBV11-2 to TRBJ2-5, with D perhaps matching TRBD1 (6 bases). Germline CDR1 and CDR2: SGHAT and FQNNGV. The CDR3 runs 17 residues. Trimming took off 0 bases at V and 1 base at J, with 15 bases between the two ends. The CDR3 nucleotides are TGTGCCAGCAGCTTAGACTGGACAGTCGGCGCCCAAGAGACCCAGTACTTC. Translation gives CASSLDWTVGAQETQYF. The full variable domain, completed using reference TRBV11-2 and TRBJ2-5, is EAGVAQSPRYKIIEKRQSVAFWCNPISGHATLYWYQQILGQGPKLLIQFQNNGVVDDSQLPKDRFSAERLKGVDSTLKIQPAKLEDSAVYLCASSLDWTVGAQETQYFGPGTRLLVL.

The rearrangement uses TRBV27 and TRBJ1-1; weak D call: TRBD1 (6 bases). Looked up from germline, CDR1 is MNHEY and CDR2 is SMNVEV (reference sequence). The CDR3 sequence is 16 residues long. Trimming left V 3 bases short and J 1 base short, with 15 bases between. This CDR3 reads CASSFISTGRNTEAFF. CDR3 sequence (DNA): TGTGCCAGCAGTTTTATTTCCACAGGGCGGAACACTGAAGCTTTCTTT.

In nucleotides, the CDR3 is TGCAGCGTCCGGACAAATCCAAACACCGGGGAGCTGTTTTTT. Translation: CSVRTNPNTGELFF. The chain links TRBV29-1 to TRBJ2-2; weak D call: TRBD1 (5 bases). V was shortened by 6 bases and J by 2 bases, with 13 bases between the two germline ends. Germline values: CDR1 SQVTM, CDR2 ANQGSEA. This CDR3 comprises 14 residues.

The genes are TRBV4-3 and TRBJ2-7, with a tentative D call TRBD1 (7 bases). V gave up 4 bases and J gave up 2 bases, with 15 bases separating them. Germline V gene data show CDR1 as LGHNA and CDR2 as YSLEER. The CDR3 runs 15 residues. The CDR3 DNA reads TGCGCCAGCAGCCGCGGGACAGCAGAGACCTACGAGCAGTACGTC. It yields the protein CASSRGTAETYEQYV.

This clone has just a few counts. This chain connects TRBV7-2 to TRBJ2-3; 7 positions agree with TRBD2. With 5 bases clipped from V and 8 bases from J, the junction kept 16 bases outside the gene matches. This CDR3 region has 16 residues. Per the germline V gene, CDR1 is SGHTA and CDR2 is FQGNSA. CDR3 residues: CASSLQRDSGGGTQYF. DNA of the CDR3: TGTGCCAGCAGCCTTCAACGGGACTCGGGGGGAGGTACGCAGTATTTT.

This rearrangement joins TRBV4-2 to TRBJ1-5; D perhaps matches TRBD1 (6 bases). This CDR3 spans 15 amino acids. CDR1 is LGHNA and CDR2 is YNFKEQ in the germline V gene. Trimming cost V 1 base and J 2 bases, with 9 bases left between them. The CDR3 loop reads CASSQARGRNQPQHF. CDR3 sequence (DNA): TGTGCCAGCAGCCAAGCCAGGGGCCGCAATCAGCCCCAGCATTTT.

This clone was counted between two and nine times. The J gene is TRBJ1-2, the V gene TRBV7-2, with TRBD1 matching 8 bases. Trimming at V came to 2 bases and at J to 6 bases, leaving 2 bases not matched to a gene. CDR3 length equals 13 residues. Germline V lookup: CDR1 SGHTA, CDR2 FQGNSA. DNA of the CDR3: TGTGCCAGCAGCTTATGGACAGGGAATGGCTACACCTTC. Amino acid sequence: CASSLWTGNGYTF.

The chain employs TRBV9 and TRBJ1-3, with TRBD1 matching 8 bases. The V gene end was trimmed by 4 bases and the J gene end by 4 bases; junction bases not matched to a gene: 7. Germline-derived CDR1 and CDR2 are SGDLS and YYNGEE. CDR3 length: 15 residues. CDR3 sequence: CASSPGQGQGNTIYF. The CDR3, as DNA: TGTGCCAGCAGCCCTGGACAGGGCCAAGGAAACACCATATATTTT.

V and J are TRBV5-6 and TRBJ1-4, with 7 bases fitting TRBD1. The CDR3 contains 18 residues. Germline V gene lookup returns CDR1 SGHDT and CDR2 YYEEEE. V gave up 4 bases and J gave up 0 bases; unmatched junction bases: 12. The CDR3 DNA sequence: TGTGCCAGCAGCAAATTACAGGGGTCGAGTACAACTAATGAAAAACTGTTTTTT. Its translation: CASSKLQGSSTTNEKLFF.

The chain combines TRBV27 with TRBJ1-2; no clear D. The CDR3 is made up of 14 amino acids. The germline gives CDR1 MNHEY, CDR2 SMNVEV (reference sequence). V shed 5 bases and J shed 4 bases, with 14 bases lying between them. The CDR3 spells CASSMERLGYGYTF. CDR3 DNA sequence: TGTGCCAGCAGTATGGAGAGATTGGGCTATGGCTACACCTTC.